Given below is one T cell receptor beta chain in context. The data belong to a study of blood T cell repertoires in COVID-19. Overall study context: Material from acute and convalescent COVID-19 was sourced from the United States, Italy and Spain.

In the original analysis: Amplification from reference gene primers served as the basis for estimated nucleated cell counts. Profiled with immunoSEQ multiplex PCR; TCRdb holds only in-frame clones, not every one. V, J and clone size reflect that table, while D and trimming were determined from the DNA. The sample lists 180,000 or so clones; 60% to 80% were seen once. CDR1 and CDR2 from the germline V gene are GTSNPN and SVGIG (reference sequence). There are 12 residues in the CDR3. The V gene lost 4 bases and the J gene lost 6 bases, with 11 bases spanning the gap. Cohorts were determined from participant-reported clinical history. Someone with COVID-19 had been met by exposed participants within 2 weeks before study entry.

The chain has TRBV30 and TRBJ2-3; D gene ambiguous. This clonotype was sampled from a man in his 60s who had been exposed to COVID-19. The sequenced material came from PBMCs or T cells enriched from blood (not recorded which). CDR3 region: CAWISSSDTQYF. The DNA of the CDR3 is TGTGCCTGGATTTCTTCGTCGGATACGCAGTATTTT.